The 32 T cell receptor beta chains reported below all come from one sample, sequenced in a study of cytotoxic CD8 clonotypes in ibrutinib-treated CLL. Only in-frame clones appear in the TCRdb table, and some are missing; sequencing was by immunoSEQ multiplex PCR. The data contain about 130,000 clones, 80% to 90% of them singletons. This specimen consisted of PBMCs, obtained after 24 months of ibrutinib treatment. Every receptor here comes from a human donor with chronic lymphocytic leukemia.

The V gene is TRBV2, the J gene TRBJ2-2; D is undetermined. This CDR3 region has 13 residues. Trimming left V 2 bases short and J 7 bases short, with 8 bases between. Germline CDR1 reads SNHLY; CDR2 reads FYNNEI. The CDR3 sequence is CASSERSDGELFF. In DNA form, the CDR3 reads TGTGCCAGCAGTGAAAGGTCAGACGGGGAGCTGTTTTTT.

The V and J genes are TRBV18 and TRBJ1-2; the D gene is possibly TRBD1 (6 bases). Germline V CDR1 and CDR2: KGHSH, LQKENI. The CDR3 length is 14 residues. Trimming pared 3 bases from V and 3 bases from J, leaving 11 bases between. The CDR3 reads CASSPAGADYGYTF. For the CDR3, the DNA is TGTGCCAGCTCACCTGCGGGGGCTGACTATGGCTACACCTTC. The entire variable domain, with the rest obtained from reference TRBV18 and TRBJ1-2, is as follows: NAGVMQNPRHLVRRRGQEARLRCSPMKGHSHVYWYRQLPEEGLKFMVYLQKENIIDESGMPKERFSAEFPKEGPSILRIQQVVRGDSAAYFCASSPAGADYGYTFGSGTRLTVV.

V and J are TRBV11-2 and TRBJ2-7, with a weak D call TRBD1 (5 bases). The germline V gene encodes CDR1 SGHAT and CDR2 FQNNGV. The germline V and J ends were trimmed by 1 base and 0 bases, with 16 bases remaining between them. The CDR3 loop spans 17 amino acids. The CDR3 DNA sequence: TGTGCCAGCAGCTTAGGGGGCATTCGAGTAAGCTCCTACGAGCAGTACTTC. This sequence encodes CASSLGGIRVSSYEQYF.

As for this clone: The same CDR3 is also encoded by other DNA sequences in this sample. The gene calls are TRBV28 and TRBJ1-3; the D is unclear. Deletions cut 5 bases from V and 0 bases from J, with 8 bases between. This CDR3 is 14 amino acids long. Germline V lookup: CDR1 MDHEN, CDR2 SYDVKM. The CDR3 DNA follows: TGTGCCAGCAGTCCACATAGCTCTGGAAACACCATATATTTT. Encoded protein: CASSPHSSGNTIYF.

The genes are TRBV6-5 and TRBJ1-4; 10 bases align to TRBD1. The length of the CDR3 is 14 residues. Germline CDR1 is MNHEY and CDR2 is SVGAGI. J was trimmed by 8 bases and V by 6 bases; bases with no gene match: 6. CDR3 residues: CASSSDRGREKLFF. The CDR3 nucleotides are TGTGCCAGCAGCTCGGACAGGGGGAGAGAAAAACTGTTTTTT.

The V gene is TRBV5-6, the J gene TRBJ1-3; D not resolved. With 4 bases removed from V and 4 bases from J, the gap between germline ends came to 18 bases. The CDR3 has 16 residues. Looked up from germline, CDR1 is SGHDT and CDR2 is YYEEEE. In nucleotides, the CDR3 is TGTGCCAGCAGCCCTCGGGTTTGGGAGCTAGGAAACACCATATATTTT. Translation gives CASSPRVWELGNTIYF.

The CDR3 DNA follows: TGTGCCACCAGCAGGGGCGACAGACTCAACACTGAAGCTTTCTTT. It encodes CATSRGDRLNTEAFF. The chain joins TRBV15 to TRBJ1-1; weak D call: TRBD1 (5 bases). The CDR3 has 15 residues. V dropped 3 bases and J dropped 2 bases, with 13 bases sitting between them. From germline, CDR1 is LNHNV and CDR2 YYDKDF (reference sequence).

The V and J genes are TRBV6-5 and TRBJ2-7; TRBD1 matches 8 bases. Germline CDR1 reads MNHEY; CDR2 reads SVGAGI. V lost 0 bases and J lost 0; bases outside the gene matches: 4. This CDR3 has 16 amino acids. The CDR3 bases are TGTGCCAGCAGTTACTCAGTAGGGACAGGCTCCTACGAGCAGTACTTC. Translation: CASSYSVGTGSYEQYF.

The rearrangement joins TRBV5-1 to TRBJ1-5, with no clear D. The germline CDR1 and CDR2 sequences are SGHRS and YFSETQ. V was cut by 0 bases and J by 6 bases, with 10 bases left in between. This CDR3 is 14 amino acids long. The CDR3 region has the DNA TGCGCCAGCAGCTTGGAGGGAGGGCTTCAGCCCCAGCATTTT. Translating it yields CASSLEGGLQPQHF.

CDR3: CASRLDRMNTEAFF. CDR3 in DNA: TGTGCCAGCAGGTTGGACAGGATGAACACTGAAGCTTTCTTT. The V and J genes are TRBV6-1 and TRBJ1-1; the match to TRBD1 covers 7 bases. The CDR3 consists of 14 residues. The trim removed 6 bases at V and 0 bases at J, leaving 4 bases unmatched. Germline V CDR1 and CDR2: MNHNS, SASEGT.

This clone appeared a single time. CDR3 bases: TGTGCCACCAGCATGATTGGACAGGGCGGTGGCAATCAGCCCCAGCATTTT. Protein: CATSMIGQGGGNQPQHF. J is TRBJ1-5 and V is TRBV15; 8 bases map to TRBD1. The CDR3 has 17 residues. Looked up from germline, CDR1 is LNHNV and CDR2 is YYDKDF (reference sequence). With 4 bases clipped from V and 2 bases from J, the junction kept 10 bases outside the gene matches. The whole variable domain, remainder taken from reference TRBV15 and TRBJ1-5, is DAMVIQNPRYQVTQFGKPVTLSCSQTLNHNVMYWYQQKSSQAPKLLFHYYDKDFNNEADTPDNFQSRRPNTSFCFLDIRSPGLGDTAMYLCATSMIGQGGGNQPQHFGDGTRLSIL.

The chain is built from TRBV7-9 and TRBJ1-2; D uncertain. V was cut by 2 bases and J by 4 bases, with 11 bases left in between. CDR1 SEHNR and CDR2 FQNEAQ come from the germline V gene (reference sequence). CDR3 size: 14 residues. CDR3 DNA: TGTGCCAGCAGCTTATTAGTCAGCTCCTATGGCTACACCTTC. Translating it yields CASSLLVSSYGYTF.

J is TRBJ1-2 and V is TRBV19; D is perhaps TRBD1 (6 bases). This CDR3 region has 14 residues. Germline CDR1 and CDR2: LNHDA and SQIVND (reference sequence). The ends were cut back, 6 bases at V and 2 bases at J, with 13 bases in the middle. CDR3 coding DNA: TGTGCCAGTAGCTACCGGGACATAAACTATGGCTACACCTTC. It encodes CASSYRDINYGYTF.

The chain combines TRBV28 with TRBJ2-6; 9 bases map to TRBD1. Germline V CDR1 and CDR2: MDHEN, SYDVKM. There are 17 residues in the CDR3. V lost 4 bases to trimming and J lost 0 bases; unmatched junction nucleotides: 4. DNA of the CDR3: TGTGCCAGCAGTTCGGGACAGGGCACCTCTGGGGCCAACGTCCTGACTTTC. It specifies CASSSGQGTSGANVLTF.

The genes are TRBV5-1 and TRBJ1-1, with no clear D. This CDR3 region has 13 residues. V lost 0 bases and J lost 3, with 6 bases in between. The germline CDR1 and CDR2 sequences are SGHRS and YFSETQ. Here the CDR3 reads CASSLEWDTEAFF. The CDR3 DNA reads TGCGCCAGCAGCTTGGAGTGGGACACTGAAGCTTTCTTT.

The chain joins TRBV19 to TRBJ1-1; D possibly corresponds to TRBD1 (6 bases). The V gene's germline CDR1 is LNHDA and CDR2 SQIVND (reference sequence). The V end lost 9 bases, the J end lost 0 bases, and 17 bases lay between the germline ends. This CDR3 contains 15 residues. The CDR3 nucleotides are TGTGCCAGCAGAAAGGGGGGGTCGGTGAACACTGAAGCTTTCTTT. Amino acids: CASRKGGSVNTEAFF.

This clone came up a few times. This chain connects TRBV29-1 to TRBJ2-5; D remains ambiguous. The V gene lost 4 bases and the J gene lost 1 base, with 13 bases spanning the gap. The CDR3 covers 14 residues. Germline V gene data show CDR1 as SQVTM and CDR2 as ANQGSEA. Written as DNA, the CDR3 is TGCAGCGTTGTAGCTTTCCAGCTCCAAGAGACCCAGTACTTC. The encoded protein is CSVVAFQLQETQYF.

The chain is built from TRBV18 and TRBJ2-7; 12 bases align to TRBD1. The V gene's germline CDR1 is KGHSH and CDR2 LQKENI. Trimming at V came to 6 bases and at J to 7 bases, leaving 7 bases not matched to a gene. CDR3 length equals 14 residues. In nucleotides, the CDR3 is TGTGCCAGCTCTCAGGGACAGGGGGCGCGGGAGCAGTACTTC. Translated, it gives CASSQGQGAREQYF.

The chain uses TRBV28 and TRBJ2-7; the D gene is possibly TRBD1 (6 bases). Trimming shortened V by 9 bases and J by 3 bases, and 9 bases separated the two germline ends. Germline V gene lookup returns CDR1 MDHEN and CDR2 SYDVKM. The CDR3 runs 11 residues. CDR3: CASTGNYEQYF. Written as DNA, the CDR3 is TGTGCCAGTACAGGGAACTACGAGCAGTACTTC.

The rearrangement links TRBV20-1 to TRBJ2-7, with D hard to call. The CDR3 sequence is 11 residues long. V was cut by 4 bases and J by 4 bases, with 8 bases left in between. Germline CDR1 and CDR2: DFQATT and SNEGSKA (reference sequence). The CDR3 protein is CSAILGYEQYF. The CDR3 coding sequence is TGCAGTGCTATTTTAGGGTACGAGCAGTACTTC.

Concerning this clone: At the DNA level, this CDR3 is encoded by other sequences in the same sample as well. CDR3 residues: CASTSTDTQYF. In nucleotides, the CDR3 is TGTGCCAGCACAAGCACAGATACGCAGTATTTT. The gene calls are TRBV2 and TRBJ2-3; D uncertain. CDR1 and CDR2 (germline): SNHLY, FYNNEI. V was cut by 7 bases and J by 0 bases, with 2 bases left in between. CDR3 length equals 11 residues.

In its sample, this clone was seen once. The chain has TRBV4-3 and TRBJ1-3, with D tentatively TRBD1 (5 bases). Germline CDR1 is LGHNA and CDR2 is YSLEER. CDR3 length: 18 residues. The V end lost 0 bases, the J end lost 3 bases, and 18 bases lay between the germline ends. The CDR3 spells CASSQDILRAGYGNTIYF. The CDR3 region has the DNA TGCGCCAGCAGCCAAGATATTTTGCGAGCAGGGTATGGAAACACCATATATTTT.

The V gene is TRBV29-1, the J gene TRBJ2-2, with a weak D call TRBD2 (5 bases). Germline loops: CDR1 SQVTM, CDR2 ANQGSEA. The CDR3 length is 11 residues. V shed 4 bases and J shed 5 bases, with 5 bases lying between them. The CDR3 coding sequence is TGCAGCGTTGGAGGGACCGGGGAGCTGTTTTTT. Translated: CSVGGTGELFF.

The chain combines TRBV30 with TRBJ2-7, with unresolved D. Germline V lookup: CDR1 GTSNPN, CDR2 SVGIG (reference sequence). The CDR3 sequence is 12 residues long. V was clipped by 4 bases and J by 0 bases, with 7 bases between them. CDR3 bases: TGTGCCTGGACTGGCAGCTCCTACGAGCAGTACTTC. As protein: CAWTGSSYEQYF.

There are a few counts of this clone. The J gene is TRBJ1-2, the V gene TRBV27, with TRBD1 as a possible D gene (5 bases). The CDR3 is made up of 13 amino acids. The V gene lost 3 bases and the J gene lost 6 bases, with 11 bases spanning the gap. Germline V gene sequence: CDR1 MNHEY, CDR2 SMNVEV (reference sequence). The chain's CDR3 is CASSFHTGNGYTF. CDR3 sequence (DNA): TGTGCCAGCAGTTTCCACACAGGAAATGGCTACACCTTC.

The table lists this clone with a count of one. The rearrangement links TRBV18 to TRBJ1-5; D is unclear. Germline V gives CDR1 KGHSH, CDR2 LQKENI. V was cut by 5 bases and J by 2 bases, with 1 base left in between. This CDR3 is built from 11 residues. Here the CDR3 reads CASSGNQPQHF. The DNA for the CDR3 is TGTGCCAGCTCAGGCAATCAGCCCCAGCATTTT.

The rearrangement joins TRBV28 to TRBJ1-2, with D maybe TRBD1 (6 bases). V lost 5 bases to trimming and J lost 2 bases, with 15 bases between them. Germline V lookup: CDR1 MDHEN, CDR2 SYDVKM. The CDR3 runs 15 residues. In DNA, the CDR3 is TGTGCCAGCAGTCACCACACACAGGGAAACTATGGCTACACCTTC. This translates into CASSHHTQGNYGYTF.

The genes are TRBV28 and TRBJ2-7, with a possible D match to TRBD1 (5 bases). This CDR3 has 15 residues. From germline, CDR1 is MDHEN and CDR2 SYDVKM. V lost 3 bases to trimming and J lost 2 bases, with 14 bases between them. The CDR3: CASSFLRQFPYEQYF. The CDR3 DNA reads TGTGCCAGCAGTTTCCTCAGACAGTTTCCCTACGAGCAGTACTTC.

This chain connects TRBV27 to TRBJ1-5, with D hard to call. The CDR3 runs to 17 residues. Germline V gene data show CDR1 as MNHEY and CDR2 as SMNVEV (reference sequence). Trimming cost V 4 bases and J 0 bases, with 16 bases left between them. The CDR3 protein is CASSSAPHSYSNQPQHF. CDR3 nucleotides: TGTGCCAGCAGTTCGGCCCCCCACTCTTATAGCAATCAGCCCCAGCATTTT.

The rearrangement joins TRBV27 to TRBJ2-7; 8 bases align to TRBD2. This CDR3 comprises 14 residues. The ends lost 8 bases at V and 7 bases at J; junction bases unmatched: 13. Germline CDR1 is MNHEY and CDR2 is SMNVEV (reference sequence). The CDR3 region has the DNA TGTGCCAGCTCATGGCGGGAGGACTCTACGGAGCAGTACTTC. It yields the protein CASSWREDSTEQYF.

The chain combines TRBV18 with TRBJ2-3, with 8 nucleotides matching TRBD2. V was pared by 3 bases and J by 3 bases, with 11 bases of the junction left unmatched. The germline CDR1 and CDR2 sequences are KGHSH and LQKENI. The CDR3 is 17 amino acids. The CDR3 sequence: CASSPFRSGSGTDTQYF. CDR3 nucleotides: TGTGCCAGCTCACCCTTCAGGAGCGGGAGCGGTACAGATACGCAGTATTTT.

The V and J genes are TRBV6-4 and TRBJ2-7; TRBD2 might be the D (6 bases). The CDR3 sequence is 15 residues long. Trimming cost V 2 bases and J 6 bases, with 17 bases left between them. The germline V gene encodes CDR1 MRHNA and CDR2 SNTAGT. The CDR3 loop is CASSDQRLEGREQYF. CDR3 in DNA: TGTGCCAGCAGTGACCAACGATTGGAGGGGCGCGAGCAGTACTTC.